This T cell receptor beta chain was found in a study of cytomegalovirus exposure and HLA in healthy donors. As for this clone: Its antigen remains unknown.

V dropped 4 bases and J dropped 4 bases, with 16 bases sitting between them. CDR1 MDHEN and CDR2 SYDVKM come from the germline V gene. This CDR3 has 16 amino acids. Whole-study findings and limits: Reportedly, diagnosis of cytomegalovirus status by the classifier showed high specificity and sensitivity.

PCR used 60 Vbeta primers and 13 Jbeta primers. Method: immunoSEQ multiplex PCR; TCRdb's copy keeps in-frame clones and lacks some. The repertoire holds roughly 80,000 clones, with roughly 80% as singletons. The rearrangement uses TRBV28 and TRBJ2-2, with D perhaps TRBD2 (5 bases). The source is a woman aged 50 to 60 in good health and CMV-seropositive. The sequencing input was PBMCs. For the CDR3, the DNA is TGTGCCAGCAGTTCCCCTCGGACTGAATCCACCGGGGAGCTGTTTTTT. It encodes CASSSPRTESTGELFF.